This T cell receptor (beta chain) emerged from a study of T cell responses to AZD1222 COVID-19 vaccine (dated by TCRdb to about 2021). Looking at the study overall: Because spike-specific TCR depth and breadth did not differ between the two schedules, AZD1222 recipients who got a second dose at roughly 4 weeks were pooled with those who got a second dose at roughly 12 weeks. TCR sequencing covered fewer than 250 trial participants: 207 given two doses of AZD1222 and 26 given two doses of MenACWY control vaccine. Trial participants were enrolled into age subgroups of 18-55, 56-69 and 70-plus years, which contained approximately 150, 28 and 58 TCR-sequenced participants, respectively. Here is what the overall study found, with its caveats: Reportedly, almost half of the unique spike-specific TCRs recognized epitopes lying outside the regions that are mutated in the B.1.351 and B.1.1.7 variants. Participants were mostly white British and included more females than males, and it was suggested by the authors that clonal diversity may have been underestimated. CD4 TCRs associated with the vaccine covered the entire spike protein, and the dominant responses were in regions 160-218 and 743-854. Because no day 14 peak-response samples were available, repertoires were characterized only after the peak T cell response. The 56-69-year group was small, and its depth increase did not reach significance, likely because of low power. After two AZD1222 doses, both the breadth and the depth of spike-specific TCRs were significantly higher than at day 0 and than in MenACWY recipients. Conclusions about previously exposed vaccinees are limited, since just five to seven AZD1222 recipients were seropositive for SARS-CoV-2 at baseline.

Worth noting for this clone: Its specific antigen is unknown. No base quality values were provided; no much bigger clone lies one nucleotide off.

The time point tag for this specimen amounts to: baseline before first vaccination. Vaccinee samples were obtained from the UK trials COV001 and COV002, which included a single-blind randomized controlled phase 2/3 trial of AZD1222 (ChAdOx1 nCoV-19) in healthy adults. Trial participant PBMC samples were collected at day 0 and day 28 after the second dose for TCRbeta chain sequencing. The CDR3 regions of human TCRbeta chains were analyzed by immunosequencing. The authors' analysis ran thus. Repertoire TCRs were checked for matches against a reference library of SARS-CoV-2-specific TCRs that had been generated using the MIRA antigen-specificity platform. Breadth was defined as the fraction of unique TCRs that were SARS-CoV-2-associated, and depth was defined as the fraction of total T cells that were SARS-CoV-2-associated. Each spike-specific TCR was assigned to its reactive spike region and to a CD4 or CD8 class using the MIRA data. Log10-transformed breadth and depth values were compared by one-way ANOVA with Sidak's multiple comparisons tests. The table was pulled from immuneACCESS by TCRdb, which kept in-frame rearrangements only. Such tables lose some clones; where checked, under half of the loss comes from unresolved V genes, and the rest has no known cause. The V and J calls and the clone size are those of that table, but D and trimming were determined from the DNA. The sample table lists about 120,000 clones, 85% to 95% of them with a count of one. Together, the top ten hold approximately 1.7% of the sample.

Including cysteine and phenylalanine, the CDR3 has 15 amino acids. Just the 45-base CDR3 DNA is kept, in frame starting at base 1. Cut back by 5 bases and 8 bases, the V and J ends lie 21 bases apart. From a lookup of the germline V gene (reference sequence), CDR1 and CDR2 are LNHDA and SQIVND. Sequencing was performed on peripheral blood, taken on day 0 of AZD1222 vaccination. The clonotype was recovered from an adult in good health. The chain is made from TRBV19 and TRBJ1-2; TRBD1 is a possible D gene, resting on 5 matching bases. The CDR3 has the sequence CASSGIYRRSGGYTF. The nucleotide sequence is TGTGCCAGTAGTGGAATTTACAGGCGTAGTGGCGGCTACACCTTC.